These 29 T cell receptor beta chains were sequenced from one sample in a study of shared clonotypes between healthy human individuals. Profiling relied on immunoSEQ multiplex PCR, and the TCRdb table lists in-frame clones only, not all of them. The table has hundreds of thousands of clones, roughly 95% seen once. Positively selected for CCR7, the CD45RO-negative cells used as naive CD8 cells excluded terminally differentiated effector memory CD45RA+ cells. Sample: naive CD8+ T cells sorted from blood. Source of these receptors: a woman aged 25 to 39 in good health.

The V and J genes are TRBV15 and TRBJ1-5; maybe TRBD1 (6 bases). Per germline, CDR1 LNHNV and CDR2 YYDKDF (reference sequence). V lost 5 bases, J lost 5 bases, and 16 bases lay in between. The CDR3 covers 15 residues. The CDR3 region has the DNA TGTGCCACCAGCGGATACACAGGGTTCCATCAGCCCCAGCATTTT. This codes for CATSGYTGFHQPQHF.

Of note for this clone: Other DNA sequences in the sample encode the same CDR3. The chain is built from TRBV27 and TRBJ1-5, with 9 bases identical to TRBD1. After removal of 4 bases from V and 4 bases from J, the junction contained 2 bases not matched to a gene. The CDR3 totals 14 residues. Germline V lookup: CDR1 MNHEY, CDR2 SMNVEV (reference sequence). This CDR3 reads CASSSTGGNQPQHF. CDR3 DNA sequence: TGTGCCAGCAGTTCGACAGGGGGAAATCAGCCCCAGCATTTT.

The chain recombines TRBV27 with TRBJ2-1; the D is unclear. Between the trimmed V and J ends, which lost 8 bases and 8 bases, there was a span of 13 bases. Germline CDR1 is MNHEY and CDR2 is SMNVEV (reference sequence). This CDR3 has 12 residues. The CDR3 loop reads CASSFIGDEQFF. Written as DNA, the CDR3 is TGTGCCAGCTCTTTTATTGGCGATGAGCAGTTCTTC.

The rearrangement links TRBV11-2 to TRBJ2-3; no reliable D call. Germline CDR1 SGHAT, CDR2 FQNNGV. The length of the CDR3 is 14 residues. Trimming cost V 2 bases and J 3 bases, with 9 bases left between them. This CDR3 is CASSLLTSTDTQYF. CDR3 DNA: TGTGCCAGCAGCTTATTGACTTCAACAGATACGCAGTATTTT.

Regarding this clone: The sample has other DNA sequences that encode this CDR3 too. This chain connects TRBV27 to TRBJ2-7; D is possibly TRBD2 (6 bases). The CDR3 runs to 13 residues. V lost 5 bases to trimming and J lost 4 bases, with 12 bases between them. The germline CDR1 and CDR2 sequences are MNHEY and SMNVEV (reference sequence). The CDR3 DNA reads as TGTGCCAGCAGTCCCCCCGGAGGGTACGAGCAGTACTTC. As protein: CASSPPGGYEQYF.

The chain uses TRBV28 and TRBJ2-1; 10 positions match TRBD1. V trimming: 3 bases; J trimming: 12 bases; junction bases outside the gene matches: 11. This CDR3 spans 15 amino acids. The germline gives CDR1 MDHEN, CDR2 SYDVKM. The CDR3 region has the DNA TGTGCCAGCAGTTTTTCGGGACAGGGGAGTCTAGGGCAGTTCTTC. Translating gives CASSFSGQGSLGQFF.

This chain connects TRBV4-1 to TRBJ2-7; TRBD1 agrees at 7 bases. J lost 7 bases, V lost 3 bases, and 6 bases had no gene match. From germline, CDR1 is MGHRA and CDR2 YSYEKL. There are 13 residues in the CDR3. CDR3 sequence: CASSQRQGREQYF. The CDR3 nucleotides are TGCGCCAGCAGCCAGCGACAGGGAAGGGAGCAGTACTTC.

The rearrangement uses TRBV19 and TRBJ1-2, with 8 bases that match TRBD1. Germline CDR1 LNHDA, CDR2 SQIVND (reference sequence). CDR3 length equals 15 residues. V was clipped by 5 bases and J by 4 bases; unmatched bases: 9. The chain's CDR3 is CASSLQGGRAYGYTF. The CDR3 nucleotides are TGTGCCAGTAGTCTACAGGGGGGTCGGGCCTATGGCTACACCTTC. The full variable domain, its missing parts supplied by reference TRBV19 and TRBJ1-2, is DGGITQSPKYLFRKEGQNVTLSCEQNLNHDAMYWYRQDPGQGLRLIYYSQIVNDFQKGDIAEGYSVSREKKESFPLTVTSAQKNPTAFYLCASSLQGGRAYGYTFGSGTRLTVV.

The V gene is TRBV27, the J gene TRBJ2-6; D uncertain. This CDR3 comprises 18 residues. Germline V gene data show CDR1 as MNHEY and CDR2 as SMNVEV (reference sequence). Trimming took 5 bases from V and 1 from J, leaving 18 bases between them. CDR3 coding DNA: TGTGCCAGCAGTAATCACTTTCCTCCAGGTTCTGGGGCCAACGTCCTGACTTTC. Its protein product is CASSNHFPPGSGANVLTF. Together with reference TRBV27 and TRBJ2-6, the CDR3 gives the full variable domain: EAQVTQNPRYLITVTGKKLTVTCSQNMNHEYMSWYRQDPGLGLRQIYYSMNVEVTDKGDVPEGYKVSRKEKRNFPLILESPSPNQTSLYFCASSNHFPPGSGANVLTFGAGSRLTVL.

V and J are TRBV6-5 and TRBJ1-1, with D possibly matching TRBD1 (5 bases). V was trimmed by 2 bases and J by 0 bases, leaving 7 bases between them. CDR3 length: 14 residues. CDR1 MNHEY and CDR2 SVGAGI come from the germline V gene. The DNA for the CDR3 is TGTGCCAGCAGTTACGGGGGTTTGAACACTGAAGCTTTCTTT. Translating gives CASSYGGLNTEAFF.

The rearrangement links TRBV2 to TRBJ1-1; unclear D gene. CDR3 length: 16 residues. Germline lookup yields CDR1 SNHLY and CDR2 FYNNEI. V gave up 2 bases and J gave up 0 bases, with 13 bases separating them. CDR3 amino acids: CASSEIGSTMNTEAFF. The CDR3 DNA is TGTGCCAGCAGTGAAATCGGCTCCACGATGAACACTGAAGCTTTCTTT.

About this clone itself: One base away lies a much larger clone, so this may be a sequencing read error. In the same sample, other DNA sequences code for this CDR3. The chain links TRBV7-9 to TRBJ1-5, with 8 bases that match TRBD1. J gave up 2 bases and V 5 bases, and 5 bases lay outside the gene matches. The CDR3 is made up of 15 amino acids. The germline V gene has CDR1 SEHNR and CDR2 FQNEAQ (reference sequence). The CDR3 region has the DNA TGTGCCAGCAGCCCCCAGGGGGCCGGCAATCAGCCCCAGCATTTT. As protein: CASSPQGAGNQPQHF.

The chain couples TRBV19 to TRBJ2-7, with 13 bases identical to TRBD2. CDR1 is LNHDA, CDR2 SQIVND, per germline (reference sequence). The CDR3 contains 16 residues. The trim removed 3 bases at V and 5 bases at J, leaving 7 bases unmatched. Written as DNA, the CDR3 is TGTGCCAGTAGTATGGGACTAGCGGGGCTAAGGGACGAGCAGTACTTC. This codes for CASSMGLAGLRDEQYF.

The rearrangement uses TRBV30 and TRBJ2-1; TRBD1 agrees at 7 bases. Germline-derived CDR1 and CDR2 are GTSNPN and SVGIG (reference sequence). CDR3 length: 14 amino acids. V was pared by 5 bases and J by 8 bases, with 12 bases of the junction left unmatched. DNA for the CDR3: TGTGCCTGGGAGACCGGGACAGCCCGACATGAGCAGTTCTTC. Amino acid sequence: CAWETGTARHEQFF. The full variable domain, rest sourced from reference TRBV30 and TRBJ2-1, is SQTIHQWPATLVQPVGSPLSLECTVEGTSNPNLYWYRQAAGRGLQLLFYSVGIGQISSEVPQNLSASRPQDRQFILSSKKLLLSDSGFYLCAWETGTARHEQFFGPGTRLTVL.

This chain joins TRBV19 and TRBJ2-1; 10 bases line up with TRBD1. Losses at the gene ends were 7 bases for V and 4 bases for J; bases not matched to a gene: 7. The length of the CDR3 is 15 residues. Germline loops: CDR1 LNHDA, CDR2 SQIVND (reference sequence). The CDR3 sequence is CASTAGQGFYNEQFF. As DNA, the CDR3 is TGTGCCAGTACCGCGGGACAGGGGTTTTACAATGAGCAGTTCTTC.

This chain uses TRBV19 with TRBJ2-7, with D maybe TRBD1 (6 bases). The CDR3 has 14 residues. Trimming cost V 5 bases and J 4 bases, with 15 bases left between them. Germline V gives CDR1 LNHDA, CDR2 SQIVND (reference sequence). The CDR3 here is CASSPRTEGYEQYF. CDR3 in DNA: TGTGCCAGTAGTCCACGGACAGAGGGTTACGAGCAGTACTTC.

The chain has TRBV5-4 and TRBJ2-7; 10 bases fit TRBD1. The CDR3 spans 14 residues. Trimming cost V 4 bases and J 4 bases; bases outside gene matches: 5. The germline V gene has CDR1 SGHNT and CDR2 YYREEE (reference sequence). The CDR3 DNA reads TGTGCCAGCAGCAAGACAGGGGGCGAATACGAGCAGTACTTC. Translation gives CASSKTGGEYEQYF.

In DNA form, the CDR3 reads TGTGCCAGCAGTGCCGGGACAAATCCTAACGAGCAGTACTTC. Protein sequence: CASSAGTNPNEQYF. The chain is built from TRBV2 and TRBJ2-7, with D perhaps matching TRBD1 (6 bases). CDR1 and CDR2 (germline): SNHLY, FYNNEI. Trimming removed 4 bases from V and 5 bases from J, with 15 bases in between. The length of the CDR3 is 14 residues. The full variable domain, in which reference TRBV2 and TRBJ2-7 provide the parts outside the CDR3, is EPEVTQTPSHQVTQMGQEVILRCVPISNHLYFYWYRQILGQKVEFLVSFYNNEISEKSEIFDDQFSVERPDGSNFTLKIRSTKLEDSAMYFCASSAGTNPNEQYFGPGTRLTVT.

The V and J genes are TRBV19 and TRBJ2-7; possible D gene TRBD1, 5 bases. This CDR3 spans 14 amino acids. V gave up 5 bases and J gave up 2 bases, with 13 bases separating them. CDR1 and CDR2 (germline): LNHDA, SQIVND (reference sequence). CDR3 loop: CASSWAGYPYEQYF. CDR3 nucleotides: TGTGCCAGTAGTTGGGCAGGGTACCCCTACGAGCAGTACTTC.

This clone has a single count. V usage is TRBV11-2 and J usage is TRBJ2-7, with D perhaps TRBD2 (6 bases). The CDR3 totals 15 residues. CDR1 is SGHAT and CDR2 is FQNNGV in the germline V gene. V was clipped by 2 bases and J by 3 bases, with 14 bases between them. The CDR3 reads CASSLSTREVYEQYF. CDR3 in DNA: TGTGCCAGCAGCTTATCGACTAGGGAGGTCTACGAGCAGTACTTC.

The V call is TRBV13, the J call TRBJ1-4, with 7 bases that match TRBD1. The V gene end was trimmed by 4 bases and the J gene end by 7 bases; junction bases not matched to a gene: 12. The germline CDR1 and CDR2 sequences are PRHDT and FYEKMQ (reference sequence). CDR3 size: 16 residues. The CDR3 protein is CASSSTRQGSREKLFF. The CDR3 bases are TGTGCCAGCAGCTCGACTCGACAGGGTTCTCGTGAAAAACTGTTTTTT.

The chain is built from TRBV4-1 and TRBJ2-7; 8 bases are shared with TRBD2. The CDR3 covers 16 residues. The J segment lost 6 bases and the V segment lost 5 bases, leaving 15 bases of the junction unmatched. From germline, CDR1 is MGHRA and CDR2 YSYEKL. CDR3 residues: CASSTIGGRSPREQYF. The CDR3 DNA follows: TGCGCCAGCAGCACCATTGGCGGGAGGTCACCTCGCGAGCAGTACTTC.

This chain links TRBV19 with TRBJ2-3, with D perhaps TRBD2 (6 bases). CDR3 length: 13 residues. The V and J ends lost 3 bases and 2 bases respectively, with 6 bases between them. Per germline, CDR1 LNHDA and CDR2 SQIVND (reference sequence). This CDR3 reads CASSMDYTDTQYF. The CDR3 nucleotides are TGTGCCAGTAGTATGGACTACACAGATACGCAGTATTTT.

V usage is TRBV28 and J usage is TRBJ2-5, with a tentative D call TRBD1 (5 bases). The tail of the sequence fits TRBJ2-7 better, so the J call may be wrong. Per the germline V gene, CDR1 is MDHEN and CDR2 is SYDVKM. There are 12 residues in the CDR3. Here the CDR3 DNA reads TGTGCCAGCGGGGCCTACTCCTACGAGCAGTACTTC. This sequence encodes CASGAYSYEQYF.

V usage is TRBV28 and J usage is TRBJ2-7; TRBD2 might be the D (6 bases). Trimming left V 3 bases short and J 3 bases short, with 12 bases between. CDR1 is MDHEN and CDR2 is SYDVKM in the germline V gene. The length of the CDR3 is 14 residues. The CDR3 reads CASSFGDSGYEQYF. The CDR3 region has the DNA TGTGCCAGCAGTTTTGGGGACTCTGGCTACGAGCAGTACTTC.

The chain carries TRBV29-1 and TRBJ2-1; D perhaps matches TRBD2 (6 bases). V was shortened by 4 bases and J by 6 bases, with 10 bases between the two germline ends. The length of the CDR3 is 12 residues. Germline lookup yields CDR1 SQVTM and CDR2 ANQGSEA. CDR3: CSVGAGGNEQFF. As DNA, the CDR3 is TGCAGCGTTGGTGCCGGGGGCAATGAGCAGTTCTTC.

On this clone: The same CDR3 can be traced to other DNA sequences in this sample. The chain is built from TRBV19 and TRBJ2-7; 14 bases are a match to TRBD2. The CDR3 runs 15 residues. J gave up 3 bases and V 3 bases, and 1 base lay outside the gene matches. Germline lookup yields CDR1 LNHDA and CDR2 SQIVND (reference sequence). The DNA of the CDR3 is TGTGCCAGTAGTATCGGACTAGCGGGGGGCTACGAGCAGTACTTC. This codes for CASSIGLAGGYEQYF.

The CDR3 loop is CASRMTGANVLTF. Written as DNA, the CDR3 is TGTGCCAGCAGGATGACCGGGGCCAACGTCCTGACTTTC. The chain has TRBV27 and TRBJ2-6, with D uncertain. Germline V gives CDR1 MNHEY, CDR2 SMNVEV (reference sequence). Trimming pared 6 bases from V and 4 bases from J, leaving 7 bases between. The CDR3 is 13 amino acids.

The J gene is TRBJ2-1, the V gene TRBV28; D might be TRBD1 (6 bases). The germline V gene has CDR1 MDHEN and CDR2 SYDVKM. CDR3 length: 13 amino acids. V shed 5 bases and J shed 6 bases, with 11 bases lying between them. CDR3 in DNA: TGTGCCAGCAGTCCCCAAGGGGGCAATGAGCAGTTCTTC. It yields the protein CASSPQGGNEQFF.